Listed here are 6 T cell receptor beta chains from one sample, sequenced in a study of T-cell reconstitution after alpha-beta-depleted transplantation in children. Preparation of the TCRbeta library involved a method that used unique molecular identifiers. TCRdb analysed the PCR reads with MiXCR anew, one entry per CDR3 protein. The sample lists 440,000 or so distinct CDR3 sequences; roughly 44% were seen once. The material sequenced was PBMCs, taken before TCRalphabeta/CD19-depleted stem cell transplant. These receptors were collected from a girl aged 2-10 years with aplastic anemia, due to receive a stem cell transplant.

The V gene is TRBV4-1, the J gene TRBJ2-2, with D possibly matching TRBD1 (7 bases). Germline assignment: CDR1 MGHRA and CDR2 YSYEKL. The V and J ends lost 4 bases and 3 bases respectively, with 12 bases between them. This CDR3 has 15 amino acids. Here the CDR3 DNA reads TGCGCCAGCAGCCGCGGGACAGTTGACACCGGGGAGCTGTTTTTT. Translation: CASSRGTVDTGELFF.

CDR3 amino acids: CSASGHSNQPQHF. The CDR3 DNA reads TGCAGTGCTAGCGGCCATAGCAATCAGCCCCAGCATTTT. The rearrangement uses TRBV20-1 and TRBJ1-5; no definite D call. Germline V gene data show CDR1 as DFQATT and CDR2 as SNEGSKA (reference sequence). The CDR3 loop spans 13 amino acids. V gave up 3 bases and J gave up 0 bases, with 6 bases separating them.

The rearrangement links TRBV7-6 to TRBJ2-3, with D possibly matching TRBD2 (5 bases). Germline V gene data show CDR1 as SGHVS and CDR2 as FNYEAQ. CDR3 length equals 17 residues. V lost 5 bases to trimming and J lost 1 base, with 19 bases between them. The CDR3, as DNA: TGTGCCAGCAGCCCCTTGACGGGGAGTGGGGGCACAGATACGCAGTATTTT. It translates to CASSPLTGSGGTDTQYF.

This clonotype occurred a few times. J is TRBJ1-2 and V is TRBV5-1; 7 bases fit TRBD1. Germline CDR1 is SGHRS and CDR2 is YFSETQ. Germline trimming cut 4 bases from V and 5 bases from J; bases unmatched to any gene: 11. The CDR3 has 15 amino acids. The CDR3 DNA reads TGCGCCAGCAGCGATGGAGTCAGGGGGTCGTATGGCTACACCTTC. Its translation is CASSDGVRGSYGYTF.

This clonotype was recorded at least ten times. The rearrangement joins TRBV9 to TRBJ1-2; a possible D gene is TRBD1 (5 bases). V was pared by 3 bases and J by 0 bases, with 15 bases between. This CDR3 is built from 16 residues. Germline assignment: CDR1 SGDLS and CDR2 YYNGEE. CDR3 bases: TGTGCCAGCAGCGCCGCCGGGGCCACAGCTAACTATGGCTACACCTTC. Protein sequence: CASSAAGATANYGYTF.

This clonotype came up a few times. The rearrangement joins TRBV21-1 to TRBJ2-3; the table's TRBD2 call for D was not verified on the DNA. TRBV21-1 has pseudogene status. CDR3 length: 18 residues. DNA of the CDR3: TGTGCCAGCAGCAACCTTGGCGGGAGGGCCGCTCTGGGAGATACGCAGTATTTT. This sequence encodes CASSNLGGRAALGDTQYF.